These 32 T cell receptor beta chains were all obtained from the same sample, sequenced in a study of blood T cells in healthy people across ages. A sample-barcoded 5' primer and a J-beta primer mix were used in a second PCR of roughly 7 to 11 cycles. TCRdb re-derived calls from the 5' RACE reads in MiXCR, one entry per CDR3 protein. The table has roughly 1.4 million distinct CDR3 sequences, roughly 60% seen once. The source material was blood. These receptors all come from a man between 18 and 29 years old in good health.

This clonotype was observed a single time. This chain connects TRBV20-1 to TRBJ2-3; 10 bases are shared with TRBD2. Germline assignment: CDR1 DFQATT and CDR2 SNEGSKA (reference sequence). The CDR3 extends over 17 amino acids. J was trimmed by 0 bases and V by 3 bases; bases with no gene match: 9. The CDR3 here is CSARGTSEETSTDTQYF. The CDR3 coding sequence is TGCAGTGCTAGGGGGACTAGCGAAGAAACTAGCACAGATACGCAGTATTTT.

V usage is TRBV2 and J usage is TRBJ1-2; D unresolved. V was pared by 7 bases and J by 1 base, with 10 bases between. Germline V gene lookup returns CDR1 SNHLY and CDR2 FYNNEI. There are 13 residues in the CDR3. In DNA, the CDR3 is TGTGCCAGCAACCGGCAGATTAACTATGGCTACACCTTC. Translation gives CASNRQINYGYTF.

This clonotype was detected a few times. The rearrangement joins TRBV13 to TRBJ1-6; 7 bases fit TRBD1. The germline V gene has CDR1 PRHDT and CDR2 FYEKMQ (reference sequence). V was pared by 6 bases and J by 8 bases, with 7 bases of the junction left unmatched. This CDR3 is 14 amino acids long. The CDR3 sequence: CASSPGGLYSPLHF. CDR3 bases: TGTGCCAGCAGTCCAGGGGGTCTGTATTCACCCCTCCACTTT.

V and J are TRBV7-9 and TRBJ2-7; D unresolved. This CDR3 region has 12 residues. The ends were cut back, 5 bases at V and 2 bases at J, with 7 bases in the middle. Germline V gives CDR1 SEHNR, CDR2 FQNEAQ (reference sequence). The DNA for the CDR3 is TGTGCCAGCAGCGGACGGACCTACGAGCAGTACTTC. Translating it yields CASSGRTYEQYF.

This clonotype has a handful of counts. The genes are TRBV7-9 and TRBJ1-2; possibly TRBD1 for D (6 bases). Germline V CDR1 and CDR2: SEHNR, FQNEAQ (reference sequence). The CDR3 has 15 residues. V was shortened by 6 bases and J by 6 bases, with 20 bases between the two germline ends. The CDR3 DNA follows: TGTGCCAGCAGTACTCTCGACGGGACAAGAGATGGCTACACCTTC. Translated, it gives CASSTLDGTRDGYTF.

This clonotype was counted a few times. The chain is built from TRBV6-2 or TRBV6-3 and TRBJ2-1, with D uncertain. Germline V gives CDR1 MNHEY, CDR2 SVGEGT. This CDR3 contains 17 residues. The ends were cut back, 2 bases at V and 6 bases at J, with 20 bases in the middle. CDR3 residues: CASSYSTSETPLNEQFF. DNA for the CDR3: TGTGCCAGCAGTTACAGTACCAGCGAAACCCCCCTCAATGAGCAGTTCTTC.

The chain is built from TRBV29-1 and TRBJ1-1; D not resolved. CDR1 and CDR2 from the germline V gene are SQVTM and ANQGSEA. Trimming stripped 6 bases from V and 0 bases from J, with 20 bases between. The CDR3 is 16 residues long. For the CDR3, the DNA is TGCAGCGTGCACGGGCCAATATCGGGTATGAACACTGAAGCTTTCTTT. It specifies CSVHGPISGMNTEAFF.

This clonotype was seen a handful of times. The chain couples TRBV4-1 to TRBJ1-1; D is uncertain. The V and J ends lost 0 bases and 0 bases respectively, with 5 bases between them. This CDR3 has 14 residues. Germline CDR1 is MGHRA and CDR2 is YSYEKL. The CDR3 coding sequence is TGCGCCAGCAGCCAAGACATACTGAACACTGAAGCTTTCTTT. It codes for CASSQDILNTEAFF.

The chain recombines TRBV12-3 or TRBV12-4 with TRBJ2-1; 7 bases are a match to TRBD2. The CDR3 loop spans 15 amino acids. After removal of 6 bases from V and 6 bases from J, the junction contained 11 bases not matched to a gene. CDR3 in DNA: TGTGCCAGCAGCCAGCGGGGTACGGGGGGCAATGAGCAGTTCTTC. Its protein product is CASSQRGTGGNEQFF.

The gene calls are TRBV6-1 and TRBJ1-1; D is unclear. Germline loops: CDR1 MNHNS, CDR2 SASEGT. This CDR3 comprises 16 residues. Trimming pared 1 base from V and 4 bases from J, leaving 16 bases between. For the CDR3, the DNA is TGTGCCAGCAGTGAAGGTTTTGGTTTGGGAGGCACTGAAGCTTTCTTT. Protein product: CASSEGFGLGGTEAFF.

Written as DNA, the CDR3 is TGTGCCAGCAGCTTCCTCGCCGGGACAGGGACCAAAAACATTCAGTACTTC. Translation gives CASSFLAGTGTKNIQYF. This chain links TRBV7-6 with TRBJ2-4, with 9 bases that match TRBD1. Trimming removed 3 bases from V and 2 bases from J; junction bases left unmatched: 8. CDR3 size: 17 residues. Germline CDR1 reads SGHVS; CDR2 reads FNYEAQ.

The chain links TRBV4-3 to TRBJ2-3; TRBD2 agrees at 10 bases. V lost 4 bases to trimming and J lost 5 bases; unmatched junction nucleotides: 9. The CDR3 has 16 residues. Germline CDR1 LGHNA, CDR2 YSLEER. The CDR3 loop is CASSRGAGGLVDTQYF. The CDR3 DNA follows: TGCGCCAGCAGCCGAGGAGCGGGGGGGCTTGTAGATACGCAGTATTTT.

This chain connects TRBV3-1 to TRBJ2-4; 7 positions agree with TRBD2. CDR1 and CDR2 (germline): LGHDT, YNNKEL (reference sequence). Unmatched junction bases numbered 10, after V lost 4 bases and J lost 4 bases. The CDR3 is 16 residues long. CDR3 bases: TGTGCCAGCAGCCCTAGCAGCGGGGCGCGTAAAAACATTCAGTACTTC. The encoded protein is CASSPSSGARKNIQYF.

This clonotype was observed a few times. The genes are TRBV29-1 and TRBJ2-5; 7 bases are shared with TRBD2. Near its end, the DNA agrees better with TRBJ2-7, so the J call may be wrong. Germline V gives CDR1 SQVTM, CDR2 ANQGSEA. The CDR3 sequence is 14 residues long. This chain's CDR3 is CSVEDSGEGLEQYF. In DNA, the CDR3 is TGCAGCGTTGAGGATTCCGGGGAGGGCCTCGAGCAGTACTTC.

V gene TRBV20-1 combines with J gene TRBJ1-2; possible D gene TRBD1, 5 bases. In germline, CDR1 is DFQATT, CDR2 SNEGSKA (reference sequence). The CDR3 is made up of 15 amino acids. V was pared by 6 bases and J by 4 bases, with 21 bases between. The DNA of the CDR3 is TGCAGTGCCAGTCCGTCGGGACGGGGCGCCTATGGCTACACCTTC. This sequence encodes CSASPSGRGAYGYTF.

In this sample, this clonotype turned up many times. This rearrangement joins TRBV20-1 to TRBJ2-1, with 9 positions matching TRBD2. Germline CDR1 DFQATT, CDR2 SNEGSKA (reference sequence). This CDR3 contains 14 residues. The V gene end was trimmed by 6 bases and the J gene end by 6 bases; junction bases not matched to a gene: 9. Here the CDR3 reads CSAPSGLASNEQFF. DNA of the CDR3: TGCAGTGCACCCTCGGGACTAGCTAGCAATGAGCAGTTCTTC.

The rearrangement uses TRBV20-1 and TRBJ2-7; TRBD2 agrees at 9 bases. V lost 4 bases, J lost 2 bases, and 3 bases stayed unmatched. There are 13 residues in the CDR3. In germline, CDR1 is DFQATT, CDR2 SNEGSKA (reference sequence). The CDR3 protein is CSAISSGAYEQYF. CDR3 sequence (DNA): TGCAGTGCTATCTCTAGCGGGGCCTACGAGCAGTACTTC.

The sample holds a few counts of this clonotype. The J gene is TRBJ2-1, the V gene TRBV29-1; TRBD2 agrees at 16 bases. Germline V gene lookup returns CDR1 SQVTM and CDR2 ANQGSEA. This CDR3 is 16 amino acids long. The CDR3 here is CTGTSGRENSYNEQFF. The CDR3 DNA reads TGCACCGGGACTAGCGGGAGGGAGAACTCCTACAATGAGCAGTTCTTC.

This chain connects TRBV29-1 to TRBJ2-1, with 12 positions matching TRBD2. There are 13 residues in the CDR3. The germline gives CDR1 SQVTM, CDR2 ANQGSEA. CDR3 residues: CRVLAGGYNEQFF. The CDR3 bases are TGCAGGGTACTAGCGGGAGGCTACAATGAGCAGTTCTTC.

The rearrangement joins TRBV6-6 to TRBJ2-4; D is possibly TRBD1 (5 bases). CDR3 length equals 14 residues. The germline V and J ends were trimmed by 4 bases and 13 bases, with 20 bases remaining between them. CDR1 MNHNY and CDR2 SVGAGI come from the germline V gene (reference sequence). CDR3 nucleotides: TGTGCCAGCAGTTTGGGGCACCTGGGTGAGGAGCAGTACTTC. Amino acid sequence: CASSLGHLGEEQYF.

Only a few counts were recorded for this clonotype. The V gene is TRBV11-2, the J gene TRBJ2-6; D might be TRBD1 or TRBD2, each matching 5 bases. Germline CDR1 is SGHAT and CDR2 is FQNNGV. Trimming removed 1 base from V and 9 bases from J, with 16 bases in between. CDR3 length: 16 amino acids. This chain's CDR3 is CASSLGPGPTFNVLTF. DNA for the CDR3: TGTGCCAGCAGCTTAGGGCCGGGGCCAACGTTCAACGTCCTGACTTTC.

The chain links TRBV6-2 or TRBV6-3 to TRBJ2-3; D not certain. Per the germline V gene, CDR1 is MNHEY and CDR2 is SVGEGT. Trimming stripped 2 bases from V and 2 bases from J, with 8 bases between. The CDR3 spans 14 residues. CDR3 coding DNA: TGTGCCAGCAGTTACGCGGCCCTCACAGATACGCAGTATTTT. Amino acids: CASSYAALTDTQYF.

V usage is TRBV5-1 and J usage is TRBJ2-6, with a tentative D call TRBD1 (6 bases). Germline values: CDR1 SGHRS, CDR2 YFSETQ. Between the trimmed V and J ends, which lost 2 bases and 2 bases, there was a span of 11 bases. This CDR3 has 16 amino acids. The CDR3 loop reads CASSLTGSAGANVLTF. DNA of the CDR3: TGCGCCAGCAGCTTAACAGGGAGCGCTGGGGCCAACGTCCTGACTTTC.

V usage is TRBV28 and J usage is TRBJ2-1, with D possibly matching TRBD1 (5 bases). Germline loops: CDR1 MDHEN, CDR2 SYDVKM. V was cut by 8 bases and J by 9 bases, with 17 bases left in between. The CDR3 loop spans 13 amino acids. CDR3 in DNA: TGTGCCAGCGTAACCCGACAGAGATCTGAGCAGTTCTTC. The encoded protein is CASVTRQRSEQFF.

This rearrangement joins TRBV11-2 to TRBJ2-7; perhaps TRBD1 as D (5 bases). Per the germline V gene, CDR1 is SGHAT and CDR2 is FQNNGV. V lost 0 bases and J 2 bases, leaving 17 bases between the germline ends. The CDR3 has 17 residues. CDR3 nucleotides: TGTGCCAGCAGCTTAGAGTTTGTCAGGGCTACGACCTACGAGCAGTACTTC. This translates into CASSLEFVRATTYEQYF.

This clonotype was seen just once. A much more abundant neighbour one base away suggests this may be a read error. J is TRBJ2-7 and V is TRBV15; D gene uncertain. This CDR3 is built from 15 residues. Germline assignment: CDR1 LNHNV and CDR2 YYDKDF (reference sequence). CDR3 sequence: CATSRSRQVSGERYF. The CDR3 region has the DNA TGTGCCACCAGCAGGAGCCGGCAGGTTTCGGGTGAGCGGTACTTC. Filled out from reference TRBV15 and TRBJ2-7, the complete variable domain reads DAMVIQNPRYQVTQFGKPVTLSCSQTLNHNVMYWYQQKSSQAPKLLFHYYDKDFNNEADTPDNFQSRRPNTSFCFLDIRSPGLGDTAMYLCATSRSRQVSGERYFGPGTRLTVT.

This chain joins TRBV6-5 and TRBJ2-7; D is possibly TRBD1 (6 bases). Germline CDR1 reads MNHEY; CDR2 reads SVGAGI. This CDR3 has 12 residues. Trimming stripped 10 bases from V and 3 bases from J, with 13 bases between. CDR3: CANSKQGYEQYF. Here the CDR3 DNA reads TGTGCCAACAGCAAACAGGGCTACGAGCAGTACTTC.

The J gene is TRBJ2-1, the V gene TRBV20-1; possibly TRBD1 or TRBD2 for D (5 bases each). This CDR3 has 13 amino acids. Germline V gene sequence: CDR1 DFQATT, CDR2 SNEGSKA (reference sequence). The CDR3: CGEGTKTYNEQFF. CDR3 in DNA: TGCGGTGAGGGGACCAAGACCTACAATGAGCAGTTCTTC.

J is TRBJ2-1 and V is TRBV6-1, with 8 bases lining up with TRBD2. CDR1 MNHNS and CDR2 SASEGT come from the germline V gene. Germline trimming cut 6 bases from V and 5 bases from J; bases unmatched to any gene: 6. This CDR3 has 14 residues. The CDR3 sequence: CASRRGAGDNEQFF. The CDR3 DNA reads TGTGCCAGCAGGCGGGGGGCGGGCGACAATGAGCAGTTCTTC.

The genes are TRBV15 and TRBJ2-5, with D perhaps TRBD1 (5 bases). Trimming removed 6 bases at V and 2 bases at J, with 19 bases between. The CDR3 extends over 16 amino acids. Germline lookup yields CDR1 LNHNV and CDR2 YYDKDF (reference sequence). CDR3 loop: CATSKAPGIGQETQYF. CDR3 in DNA: TGTGCCACCAGTAAAGCACCAGGGATAGGGCAAGAGACCCAGTACTTC.

The chain combines TRBV10-3 with TRBJ2-3; 7 bases are shared with TRBD2. Germline CDR1 and CDR2: ENHRY and SYGVKD. Trimming removed 0 bases from V and 6 bases from J; junction bases left unmatched: 9. The CDR3 contains 16 residues. Written as DNA, the CDR3 is TGTGCCATCAGTGAGTCTAAGCGCGGGAGTGGGGATACGCAGTATTTT. Translating gives CAISESKRGSGDTQYF.

The rearrangement links TRBV6-6 to TRBJ2-1; possibly TRBD2 for D (6 bases). Trimming pared 6 bases from V and 12 bases from J, leaving 12 bases between. Germline V gene lookup returns CDR1 MNHNY and CDR2 SVGAGI (reference sequence). This CDR3 contains 11 residues. CDR3: CASSYGDSQFF. DNA for the CDR3: TGTGCCAGCAGCTACGGGGACTCGCAGTTCTTC.